This T cell receptor beta chain appears in the sequencing data of a study of shared clonotypes between healthy human individuals. Germline V gives CDR1 LNHDA, CDR2 SQIVND (reference sequence). V gave up 5 bases and J gave up 3 bases, with 10 bases separating them. The CDR3 totals 13 residues. The method was immunoSEQ multiplex PCR; TCRdb's version includes in-frame clones alone and lacks a portion of them. The table lists around 2,000,000 clones, about 92% of them singletons. In this sample, this clone turned up once. What it recognizes is unknown. Only CD45RO-negative cells positively selected for CCR7 counted as naive CD8 cells, so terminally differentiated effector memory CD45RA+ cells were excluded. General observations from the study: Estimated richness values were generally larger in naive subsets than in memory subsets.

The sequenced sample was naive CD8+ T cells from PBMCs. The receptor was isolated from a young man in good health. Some clones in this sample may be carry-over from other donors' samples. The genes are TRBV19 and TRBJ1-1; D is ambiguous. CDR3 amino acids: CASSQWADTEAFF. The CDR3 nucleotides read TGTGCCAGTAGTCAGTGGGCGGACACTGAAGCTTTCTTT.